This entry lists 13 T cell receptor beta chains sequenced from one sample in a study of vaccination and CD4 T cells after COVID-19. The treatment here: approximately nine-day PBMC culture with coronavirus spike peptide pools or control peptides (ViraFEST assay). Sequenced with the Oncomine TCR Beta short-read assay was DNA taken from cultured CD4+ T cells. TCRdb passed the PCR reads through MiXCR, listing each CDR3 protein once. The sample shows 9,000 to 15,000 distinct CDR3 sequences, roughly three fifths of them seen only once. Their recognized antigens are unknown. Sequencing used CD4+ T cells from blood, cultured in vitro. These receptor sequences come from a human donor who had recovered from COVID-19.

The J gene is TRBJ1-2, the V gene TRBV20-1, with D possibly TRBD1 on 6 matching bases. This CDR3 has 13 amino acids. Trimming took 2 bases from V and 3 from J, leaving 10 bases between them. Looked up from germline, CDR1 is DFQATT and CDR2 is SNEGSKA (reference sequence). Written as DNA, the CDR3 is TGCAGTGCTAGAAGTCAGGGGCACTATGGCTACACCTTC. Translated, it gives CSARSQGHYGYTF.

This chain links TRBV20-1 with TRBJ1-4; D perhaps matches TRBD1 (5 bases). Germline V gene lookup returns CDR1 DFQATT and CDR2 SNEGSKA (reference sequence). The CDR3 consists of 15 residues. Trimming removed 6 bases from V and 1 base from J, with 15 bases in between. Here the CDR3 DNA reads TGCAGTGCGGTTCGACAGAAACGAACTAATGAAAAACTGTTTTTT. The encoded protein is CSAVRQKRTNEKLFF.

This rearrangement joins TRBV5-4 to TRBJ1-6; maybe TRBD1 (5 bases). Germline V lookup: CDR1 SGHNT, CDR2 YYREEE (reference sequence). The CDR3 has 14 residues. Trimming took off 0 bases at V and 8 bases at J, with 9 bases between the two ends. CDR3 amino acids: CASSLVGEDSPLHF. The CDR3 DNA sequence: TGTGCCAGCAGCTTGGTGGGGGAAGATTCACCCCTCCACTTT. Full variable domain (remainder filled in from reference TRBV5-4 and TRBJ1-6): ETGVTQSPTHLIKTRGQQVTLRCSSQSGHNTVSWYQQALGQGPQFIFQYYREEENGRGNFPPRFSGLQFPNYSSELNVNALELDDSALYLCASSLVGEDSPLHFGNGTRLTVT.

The gene calls are TRBV5-8 and TRBJ2-5; no clear D. CDR1 is SGHTS, CDR2 YDEGEE, per germline. Trimming cost V 2 bases and J 2 bases, with 13 bases left between them. The CDR3 has 15 amino acids. The CDR3 coding sequence is TGTGCCAGCAGCTTCAGGCTGGGGATACAAGAGACCCAGTACTTC. This translates into CASSFRLGIQETQYF.

The chain couples TRBV7-2 to TRBJ2-7; TRBD2 agrees at 7 bases. This CDR3 spans 14 amino acids. CDR1 SGHTA and CDR2 FQGNSA come from the germline V gene. The J segment lost 3 bases and the V segment lost 6 bases, leaving 8 bases of the junction unmatched. The DNA for the CDR3 is TGTGCCAGCAGGAGCCAGCGGGAACACTACGAGCAGTACTTC. Translating it yields CASRSQREHYEQYF.

This clonotype was observed a few times. This chain uses TRBV20-1 with TRBJ2-5, with TRBD2 identical over 9 bases. The CDR3 has 15 residues. CDR1 and CDR2 (germline): DFQATT, SNEGSKA (reference sequence). The V gene end was trimmed by 4 bases and the J gene end by 0 bases; junction bases not matched to a gene: 6. The CDR3 protein is CSAMAGGPYQETQYF. Written as DNA, the CDR3 is TGCAGTGCTATGGCGGGAGGGCCCTACCAAGAGACCCAGTACTTC.

This clonotype was seen more than once but under ten times. The rearrangement joins TRBV20-1 to TRBJ1-2; D is undetermined. V was pared by 3 bases and J by 4 bases, with 12 bases between. This CDR3 spans 13 amino acids. Germline CDR1 reads DFQATT; CDR2 reads SNEGSKA (reference sequence). CDR3 protein: CSASQDVGYGYTF. DNA of the CDR3: TGCAGTGCTAGCCAGGACGTAGGCTATGGCTACACCTTC.

The chain recombines TRBV2 with TRBJ1-5; D unclear. V lost 2 bases and J 9 bases, leaving 23 bases between the germline ends. Germline lookup yields CDR1 SNHLY and CDR2 FYNNEI. CDR3 length: 17 residues. CDR3 sequence reads: CASSELVNSRDIRPQHF. The CDR3 nucleotides read TGTGCCAGCAGTGAATTAGTAAACAGTCGTGACATTAGGCCCCAGCATTTT.

V gene TRBV19 combines with J gene TRBJ2-5, with D possibly matching TRBD1 (5 bases). Germline lookup yields CDR1 LNHDA and CDR2 SQIVND (reference sequence). The CDR3 totals 17 residues. V lost 3 bases to trimming and J lost 4 bases, with 21 bases between them. In DNA form, the CDR3 reads TGTGCCAGTAGTATCGGTTGGGGCAGGGTCCCCGGAGAGACCCAGTACTTC. Translation: CASSIGWGRVPGETQYF.

The J gene is TRBJ1-3, the V gene TRBV5-1, with unresolved D. Germline loops: CDR1 SGHRS, CDR2 YFSETQ. Between the trimmed V and J ends, which lost 4 bases and 0 bases, there was a span of 14 bases. The CDR3 sequence is 16 residues long. For the CDR3, the DNA is TGCGCCAGCAGCAAGGACGGAACCCACTCTGGAAACACCATATATTTT. Protein product: CASSKDGTHSGNTIYF.

This clonotype occurred a few times. This rearrangement joins TRBV27 to TRBJ1-2, with D perhaps TRBD1 (5 bases). Germline CDR1 MNHEY, CDR2 SMNVEV (reference sequence). The CDR3 is made up of 14 amino acids. V was cut by 5 bases and J by 7 bases, with 17 bases left in between. The CDR3 DNA is TGTGCCAGCAGTCCTCGGGACGGCCTACGTGGCTACACCTTC. Its protein product is CASSPRDGLRGYTF.

The chain employs TRBV2 and TRBJ2-3, with 9 bases matching TRBD2. Germline assignment: CDR1 SNHLY and CDR2 FYNNEI. The CDR3 has 14 amino acids. Germline trimming cut 6 bases from V and 1 base from J; bases unmatched to any gene: 2. DNA of the CDR3: TGTGCCAGCAGGCGGGAGGGGGGCACAGATACGCAGTATTTT. It specifies CASRREGGTDTQYF.

V gene TRBV6-1 combines with J gene TRBJ1-1, with TRBD1 identical over 7 bases. Germline V CDR1 and CDR2: MNHNS, SASEGT. The junction had 13 bases not matched to a gene; V was cut back by 6 bases and J by 6 bases. This CDR3 has 15 amino acids. Written as DNA, the CDR3 is TGTGCCAGCAGATCCCATGCCACAGGGGCGGCTGAAGCTTTCTTT. Protein: CASRSHATGAAEAFF.